The rows below give T cell receptor beta chains drawn from one sample of a study of blood T cell repertoires in COVID-19. Clones were read by immunoSEQ multiplex PCR, and TCRdb kept only the in-frame ones, dropping some. The table lists 250,000 to 300,000 clones, around 80% of them singletons. Sample: peripheral blood. The receptors derive from an elderly man with acute or convalescent COVID-19. Both conserved end residues are part of each CDR3. D genes are given only for firm matches. The listing skips clone size in some rows; elsewhere it reads once, few, many or a size class.

abundance	j_gene	v_gene	d_gene	CDR3aa	CDR3nt
NA	TRBJ2-7	TRBV28	TRBD2	CASRQGGLAGPREYF	TGTGCCAGCAGGCAAGGGGGGTTAGCGGGGCCCCGGGAGTACTTC
NA	TRBJ2-2	TRBV20-1	TRBD1	CSASEGGLYTGELFF	TGCAGTGCTAGTGAAGGGGGCTTGTACACCGGGGAGCTGTTTTTT
NA	TRBJ2-5	TRBV2	NA	CASSEAVGAPGSETQYF	TGTGCCAGCAGTGAAGCAGTGGGGGCGCCAGGCTCAGAGACCCAGTACTTC
NA	TRBJ2-3	TRBV29-1	TRBD2	CSVSRLAGESMGTDTQYF	TGCAGCGTTTCGCGGCTAGCGGGAGAGTCAATGGGCACAGATACGCAGTATTTT
NA	TRBJ1-4	TRBV18	NA	CASSRGSIATNEKLFF	TGTGCCAGCTCACGGGGCTCTATTGCAACTAATGAAAAACTGTTTTTT
NA	TRBJ1-5	TRBV2	NA	CASSEGPGGNQPQHF	TGTGCCAGCAGTGAAGGTCCCGGCGGGAATCAGCCCCAGCATTTT
NA	TRBJ2-5	TRBV7-7	NA	CASSSDRQETQYF	TGTGCTAGCAGTTCCGACAGACAAGAGACCCAGTACTTC
NA	TRBJ2-5	TRBV10-2	TRBD1	CASSDYGTVGRETQYF	TGCGCCAGCAGTGATTACGGGACAGTGGGTCGGGAGACCCAGTACTTC
NA	TRBJ1-1	TRBV18	NA	CASSPEANTEAFF	TGTGCCAGCTCACCAGAGGCGAACACTGAAGCTTTCTTT
NA	TRBJ2-7	TRBV27	NA	CASSSTSLRYEQYF	TGTGCCAGCAGTTCCACCTCACTTCGCTACGAGCAGTACTTC
NA	TRBJ2-5	TRBV6-1	TRBD1	CASSDAPSDRGPETQYF	TGTGCCAGCAGTGACGCCCCCTCGGACAGGGGGCCAGAGACCCAGTACTTC
once	TRBJ1-2	TRBV18	NA	CASSRGDNGYTF	TGTGCCAGCTCCCGGGGGGACAATGGCTACACCTTC
NA	TRBJ2-1	TRBV2	TRBD2	CASEAGGPDNEQFF	TGTGCCAGTGAAGCGGGAGGGCCGGACAATGAGCAGTTCTTC
NA	TRBJ1-2	TRBV28	NA	CASTSNRGYTF	TGTGCCAGCACGTCGAACAGGGGCTACACCTTC
NA	TRBJ1-1	TRBV5-6	NA	CASSLGDRMNTEAFF	TGTGCCAGCAGCTTGGGTGACAGGATGAACACTGAAGCTTTCTTT
NA	TRBJ2-7	TRBV11-2	TRBD2	CASSLGTSGTYEQYF	TGTGCCAGCAGCTTAGGGACTAGCGGGACCTACGAGCAGTACTTC
once	TRBJ1-1	TRBV19	NA	CASSIGVTMNTEAFF	TGTGCCAGTAGTATCGGGGTGACCATGAACACTGAAGCTTTCTTT
NA	TRBJ2-7	TRBV5-5	TRBD2	CASSLEIAGFYEQYF	TGTGCCAGCAGCTTGGAGATAGCGGGATTCTACGAGCAGTACTTC
NA	TRBJ2-1	TRBV5-1	NA	CASSPVAGKGDEQFF	TGCGCCAGCAGCCCCGTCGCGGGAAAGGGAGATGAGCAGTTCTTC
NA	TRBJ2-5	TRBV5-1	TRBD2	CASSTGLAVSQETQYF	TGCGCCAGCAGCACAGGACTAGCGGTCTCTCAAGAGACCCAGTACTTC
NA	TRBJ2-2	TRBV3-1/TRBV3-2	TRBD1	CASTLGQGSSGELFF	TGTGCCAGCACCCTCGGACAGGGGTCGTCCGGGGAGCTGTTTTTT
NA	TRBJ2-7	TRBV6-5	TRBD2	CASSLSGGYEQYF	TGTGCCAGCAGTCTTAGCGGGGGGTACGAGCAGTACTTC
NA	TRBJ1-5	TRBV18	NA	CASSPAGSNQPQHF	TGTGCCAGCTCACCCGCGGGCTCGAATCAGCCCCAGCATTTT
once	TRBJ2-5	TRBV19	NA	CASSMRVHTGFQETQYF	TGTGCCAGTAGTATGAGAGTGCACACAGGGTTTCAAGAGACCCAGTACTTC
NA	TRBJ2-3	TRBV3-1/TRBV3-2	TRBD2	CASSRGGDTQYF	TGTGCCAGCAGCCGGGGGGGGGATACGCAGTATTTT
NA	TRBJ2-1	TRBV11-2	NA	CASSFGAAGGRHEQFF	TGTGCCAGCAGCTTCGGCGCGGCAGGGGGGAGGCATGAGCAGTTCTTC
NA	TRBJ2-2	TRBV5-1	TRBD2	CASSPPSGGNTGELFF	TGCGCCAGCAGCCCACCTAGCGGGGGGAACACCGGGGAGCTGTTTTTT
NA	TRBJ2-4	TRBV30	TRBD1	CAWRDRDRGNIQYF	TGTGCCTGGAGGGACCGGGACAGGGGGAACATTCAGTACTTC
few	TRBJ1-1	TRBV4-1	NA	CASSHQTPQGTEAFF	TGCGCCAGCAGCCACCAGACACCTCAGGGCACTGAAGCTTTCTTT
NA	TRBJ1-4	TRBV27	TRBD1	CASSLLRGTGGDEKLFF	TGTGCCAGCAGTTTGTTGAGGGGGACAGGGGGAGATGAAAAACTGTTTTTT
NA	TRBJ1-1	TRBV7-3	TRBD1	CASSKNPGGTEAFF	TGTGCCAGCAGCAAGAACCCAGGGGGCACTGAAGCTTTCTTT
NA	TRBJ2-5	TRBV7-2	NA	CASSLGLPETQYF	TGTGCCAGCAGCTTAGGGCTCCCCGAGACCCAGTACTTC
NA	TRBJ2-7	TRBV6-1	NA	CASSESLSGLKENEQYF	TGTGCCAGCAGTGAAAGTCTCTCGGGTCTAAAGGAAAACGAGCAGTACTTC
NA	TRBJ1-4	TRBV7-9	NA	CASSPAGGAGKLFF	TGTGCCAGCAGCCCGGCGGGGGGCGCGGGAAAACTGTTTTTT
NA	TRBJ2-3	TRBV29-1	TRBD2	CSGTSGVTDTQYF	TGCAGCGGGACTAGCGGGGTCACAGATACGCAGTATTTT
NA	TRBJ2-3	TRBV18	TRBD2	CASSPPSGSADTQYF	TGTGCCAGCTCACCCCCTAGCGGGAGTGCAGATACGCAGTATTTT
NA	TRBJ2-4	TRBV6-1	NA	CASSELDRVAKNIQYF	TGTGCCAGCAGTGAATTGGACAGAGTAGCCAAAAACATTCAGTACTTC
few	TRBJ2-7	TRBV13	NA	CASSPRDAGSYEQYF	TGTGCCAGCAGCCCAAGAGATGCGGGGAGCTACGAGCAGTACTTC
once	TRBJ1-3	TRBV11-2	NA	CASSLVASSGNTIYF	TGTGCCAGCAGCTTAGTAGCCAGCTCTGGAAACACCATATATTTT
NA	TRBJ2-3	TRBV9	NA	CASSVGGGGPRRTDTQYF	TGTGCCAGCAGCGTAGGAGGCGGGGGCCCCCGGAGGACAGATACGCAGTATTTT
NA	TRBJ1-3	TRBV19	NA	CASRAIGNTIYF	TGTGCCAGTAGGGCCATCGGGAACACCATATATTTT
NA	TRBJ2-1	TRBV28	NA	CASTPNARGSGYPVEQFF	TGTGCCAGCACACCCAATGCGAGAGGGAGCGGGTACCCAGTTGAGCAGTTCTTC
NA	TRBJ1-1	TRBV6-5	NA	CASRGGGNTEAFF	TGTGCCAGCAGGGGAGGGGGGAACACTGAAGCTTTCTTT
NA	TRBJ1-6	TRBV25-1	NA	CASSVAGSSYNSPLHF	TGTGCCAGCAGTGTTGCGGGAAGCTCCTATAATTCACCCCTCCACTTT
NA	TRBJ1-5	TRBV3-1/TRBV3-2	NA	CASSQSTARPNQPQHF	TGTGCCAGCAGCCAATCGACAGCCCGCCCCAATCAGCCCCAGCATTTT
NA	TRBJ1-5	TRBV27	TRBD1	CASSQRDRNQPQHF	TGTGCCAGCAGTCAACGGGACAGAAATCAGCCCCAGCATTTT
NA	TRBJ2-6	TRBV27	TRBD2	CASSPGTSGRVSGANVLTF	TGTGCCAGCAGTCCGGGGACTAGCGGGAGGGTGTCTGGGGCCAACGTCCTGACTTTC
NA	TRBJ1-1	TRBV30	NA	CAWSLGQAAFF	TGTGCCTGGAGTTTGGGTCAGGCGGCTTTCTTT
NA	TRBJ1-5	TRBV28	NA	CASSFVSNQPQHF	TGTGCCAGCAGTTTCGTTAGCAATCAGCCCCAGCATTTT
NA	TRBJ1-4	TRBV10-3	TRBD1	CAISEERTGNEKLFF	TGTGCCATCAGTGAGGAACGGACAGGGAATGAAAAACTGTTTTTT
NA	TRBJ2-5	TRBV5-5	NA	CASSLALQGGQETQYF	TGTGCCAGCAGCTTGGCCTTACAGGGTGGACAAGAGACCCAGTACTTC
NA	TRBJ2-3	TRBV2	NA	CASSDSGRTDTQYF	TGTGCCAGCAGTGACTCGGGAAGAACAGATACGCAGTATTTT